This T cell receptor (beta chain) is drawn from a study of T cells in Graves' hyperthyroidism and ophthalmopathy. Study outcomes and limitations: Most clonotypes expanded in the thyroid (above 0.001) were also present in blood.

Details on this clonotype: Its target is unknown. Since the CDR3 does not end with the conserved phenylalanine or tryptophan, this likely comes from a read error.

CDR3 length equals 15 residues. Germline values: CDR1 MNHNS, CDR2 SASEGT. Stable disease denoted Graves' hyperthyroidism without ophthalmopathy progression within 18 months. Those patients with uncontrolled infection, other autoimmune disease, pregnancy or lactation were excluded. Clinical symptoms, serum thyroxine and TRAb, thyroid ultrasound and orbital computed tomography were used for the diagnoses. TCR beta CDR3 regions were amplified from RNA. The HTBI primer set served for first-round RT-PCR of the TCR CDR3. TCRdb ran MiXCR on the multiplex PCR reads and lists one entry per CDR3 protein. The sample gives 450,000 to 700,000 distinct CDR3 sequences, 46% of which show up once; about 8.3% is in the top ten.

Sequencing was done on a sample of peripheral blood or thyroid tissue (not recorded which). The clonotype comes from a young woman with Graves' hyperthyroidism. The chain combines TRBV6-1 with TRBJ2-2; the match to TRBD2 covers 9 bases. In DNA form, the CDR3 reads TGTGCCAGCAGTTTAGCGGGAGTACAAGTCGGGGGGCTGTTTTCT. This gives the protein CASSLAGVQVGGLFS.